Sequencing of this T cell receptor (beta chain) was carried out in a study of low-dose radiotherapy and immunotherapy resistance in tumors. Study overall: Each patient was administered nivolumab intravenously at 240 mg, which was a flat dose, every two weeks, along with intravenous ipilimumab at 1 mg/kg every six weeks. One day prior to radiation and immunotherapy, intravenous cyclophosphamide at 200 mg/m2 was given, repeated every two weeks.

As their treatment, donors received nivolumab, ipilimumab, aspirin, low-dose cyclophosphamide and low-dose radiotherapy. Germline V CDR1 and CDR2: MDHEN, SYDVKM. V lost 3 bases and J lost 5; bases outside the gene matches: 8. The CDR3 has 16 residues. Covering alpha and beta chains, TRAV- and TRBV-specific primers were used for the first-strand cDNA. With a constant-region primer and a V-primer adapter, TCRs were subjected to 20 to 25 PCR cycles of amplification. mRNA isolates were amplified via in vitro transcription. TCRdb re-called the reads with MiXCR, one entry per CDR3 protein. The data hold roughly 6,300 distinct CDR3 sequences, with roughly 85% observed a single time.

This TCR came from a human donor with advanced metastatic prostate, ovarian, gallbladder or colorectal cancer (not recorded which). This table probably holds off-target reads from a library built for another chain. This chain connects TRBV28 to TRBJ2-2; 8 bases line up with TRBD2. DNA for the CDR3: TGTGCCAGCAGTTTCGGGGGGGCGGGAGTGACCGGGGAGCTGTTTTTT. It yields the protein CASSFGGAGVTGELFF.